The 29 T cell receptor beta chains listed next were all sequenced from one sample in a study of control samples from healthy donors and cancer patients. The data were produced by immunoSEQ multiplex PCR, yet TCRdb's version contains in-frame clones alone and is incomplete. Of about 130,000 clones listed, about 90% were seen once; the top ten hold more than 1.5%. The sample taken for sequencing was blood. The receptors here all came from a man aged 18 to 35 in good health.

The rearrangement joins TRBV29-1 to TRBJ1-2; D not resolved. In germline, CDR1 is SQVTM, CDR2 ANQGSEA. This CDR3 is 13 amino acids long. V shed 4 bases and J shed 8 bases, with 17 bases lying between them. The CDR3 DNA is TGCAGCGTTGCCGAACAGTCGGGTCAGGGCTACACCTTC. Its protein product is CSVAEQSGQGYTF.

This clone came up a few times. J is TRBJ1-5 and V is TRBV9; D not resolved. The V end was cut by 0 bases, the J end by 0 bases, with 4 bases between. Germline lookup yields CDR1 SGDLS and CDR2 YYNGEE. The CDR3 runs to 14 residues. The CDR3 coding sequence is TGTGCCAGCAGCGTAGGACTTAGCAATCAGCCCCAGCATTTT. It translates to CASSVGLSNQPQHF.

This clone has just one count. The rearrangement joins TRBV7-9 to TRBJ2-7; TRBD2 is a possible D gene (6 bases). Trimming took 4 bases from V and 3 from J, leaving 13 bases between them. The CDR3 contains 14 residues. CDR1 SEHNR and CDR2 FQNEAQ come from the germline V gene (reference sequence). Here the CDR3 reads CASSSVAAVYEQYF. The DNA for the CDR3 is TGTGCCAGCAGCTCAGTAGCGGCGGTCTACGAGCAGTACTTC.

The chain's CDR3 is CASSEGVFYEQYF. In nucleotides, the CDR3 is TGCGCCAGCAGCGAAGGGGTGTTCTACGAGCAGTACTTC. The V gene is TRBV5-1, the J gene TRBJ2-7; D is possibly TRBD1 (5 bases). CDR3 length equals 13 residues. CDR1 is SGHRS and CDR2 is YFSETQ in the germline V gene. V was cut by 4 bases and J by 3 bases, with 11 bases left in between.

J is TRBJ2-2 and V is TRBV24-1; D is uncertain. V lost 4 bases and J lost 3, with 2 bases in between. This CDR3 has 12 residues. The germline CDR1 and CDR2 sequences are KGHDR and SFDVKD. The CDR3, as DNA: TGTGCCACCAGTGAGCACACCGGGGAGCTGTTTTTT. It translates to CATSEHTGELFF.

This clone has just one count. The chain links TRBV7-8 to TRBJ1-2, with no clear D. The CDR3 contains 15 residues. CDR1 and CDR2 from the germline V gene are SGHVS and FQNEAQ. Trimming cost V 1 base and J 3 bases, with 12 bases left between them. This CDR3 reads CASSLERSGDYGYTF. The CDR3 DNA reads as TGTGCCAGCAGCTTAGAGCGGAGCGGGGACTATGGCTACACCTTC.

This clone was picked up a small number of times. This rearrangement joins TRBV3-1 (or the pseudogene TRBV3-2) to TRBJ1-1; D is ambiguous. Germline V gives CDR1 LGHDT, CDR2 YNNKEL (reference sequence). The CDR3 loop spans 14 amino acids. Deletions cut 4 bases from V and 2 bases from J, with 11 bases between. The CDR3 bases are TGTGCCAGCAGCCCTACCAGAATAAACACTGAAGCTTTCTTT. Translating gives CASSPTRINTEAFF.

This chain connects TRBV2 to TRBJ2-1; no clear D gene. Looked up from germline, CDR1 is SNHLY and CDR2 is FYNNEI. V was cut by 5 bases and J by 9 bases, with 20 bases left in between. The CDR3 consists of 15 residues. The CDR3 loop reads CASSPLGFSYGEQFF. The DNA for the CDR3 is TGTGCCAGCAGTCCCCTAGGTTTCAGTTACGGTGAGCAGTTCTTC.

The V and J genes are TRBV4-3 and TRBJ2-7, with D perhaps matching TRBD2 (5 bases). The germline gives CDR1 LGHNA, CDR2 YSLEER. V lost 1 base and J lost 0, with 7 bases in between. CDR3 length: 14 amino acids. The CDR3 region is CASSQGGSSYEQYF. CDR3 in DNA: TGCGCCAGCAGCCAAGGAGGGAGCTCCTACGAGCAGTACTTC.

The chain carries TRBV19 and TRBJ2-7; the D is unclear. V gave up 5 bases and J gave up 6 bases, with 17 bases separating them. The V gene's germline CDR1 is LNHDA and CDR2 SQIVND (reference sequence). The CDR3 is 14 residues long. The CDR3 DNA follows: TGTGCCAGTAGTCAAGGTCCCAAGCCCCCCGAGCAGTACTTC. It encodes CASSQGPKPPEQYF.

The V and J genes are TRBV28 and TRBJ2-7; TRBD1 agrees at 7 bases. This CDR3 comprises 21 residues. The J segment lost 2 bases and the V segment lost 6 bases, leaving 28 bases of the junction unmatched. The V gene's germline CDR1 is MDHEN and CDR2 SYDVKM. In DNA, the CDR3 is TGTGCCAGCAGACACAGGGGAACGGACGCCTACTCAGCGTCCGACCCCTACGAGCAGTACTTC. Translated, it gives CASRHRGTDAYSASDPYEQYF.

The chain combines TRBV4-1 with TRBJ2-2; no definite D call. The germline gives CDR1 MGHRA, CDR2 YSYEKL. V gave up 1 base and J gave up 4 bases, with 7 bases separating them. The CDR3 covers 14 residues. Here the CDR3 DNA reads TGCGCCAGCAGCCAAGGGGCCTTCACCGGGGAGCTGTTTTTT. It codes for CASSQGAFTGELFF.

This clone occurred once. The J gene is TRBJ1-1, the V gene TRBV11-2; D gene unclear. Trimming removed 4 bases at V and 4 bases at J, with 13 bases between. The CDR3 spans 14 residues. Looked up from germline, CDR1 is SGHAT and CDR2 is FQNNGV. Here the CDR3 DNA reads TGTGCCAGCAGCTCAAAGACGGAGCGCACTGAAGCTTTCTTT. It translates to CASSSKTERTEAFF.

CDR3 bases: TGTGCCAGTAGCGCCAACAGGGTTGGTGAAAAACTGTTTTTT. It translates to CASSANRVGEKLFF. This chain uses TRBV19 with TRBJ1-4; perhaps TRBD1 as D (6 bases). The V gene's germline CDR1 is LNHDA and CDR2 SQIVND (reference sequence). The CDR3 runs 14 residues. The germline V and J ends were trimmed by 6 bases and 7 bases, with 15 bases remaining between them.

This clone came up once. The gene calls are TRBV4-3 and TRBJ2-3; 7 bases align to TRBD1. The CDR3 runs 13 residues. V lost 1 base, J lost 8 bases, and 3 bases stayed unmatched. Germline CDR1 and CDR2: LGHNA and YSLEER. As DNA, the CDR3 is TGCGCCAGCAGCCAAGGGGACAGAGGTACGCAGTATTTT. Its protein product is CASSQGDRGTQYF.

The CDR3 reads CAQFEQYF. DNA of the CDR3: TGTGCACAATTCGAGCAGTACTTC. This chain joins TRBV24-1 and TRBJ2-7; D is unresolved. Germline assignment: CDR1 KGHDR and CDR2 SFDVKD. This CDR3 has 8 residues.

A single count supports this clone. This chain joins TRBV5-1 and TRBJ2-7; D not resolved. V gave up 0 bases and J gave up 3 bases, with 4 bases separating them. Germline-derived CDR1 and CDR2 are SGHRS and YFSETQ. The CDR3 contains 12 residues. The CDR3, as DNA: TGCGCCAGCAGCTTGGGGGGCTACGAGCAGTACTTC. Its translation: CASSLGGYEQYF.

The chain carries TRBV4-3 and TRBJ1-2; 9 bases agree with TRBD1. Germline CDR1 and CDR2: LGHNA and YSLEER. Germline trimming cut 6 bases from V and 8 bases from J; bases unmatched to any gene: 13. The CDR3 runs 15 residues. CDR3: CASRDSDRGYFGYTF. CDR3 in DNA: TGCGCCAGCAGGGATTCGGACAGGGGATACTTCGGCTACACCTTC.

V usage is TRBV5-1 and J usage is TRBJ1-2; tentatively, D is TRBD1 (6 bases). The CDR3 contains 16 residues. The V gene lost 0 bases and the J gene lost 8 bases, with 20 bases spanning the gap. Germline V lookup: CDR1 SGHRS, CDR2 YFSETQ. CDR3 bases: TGCGCCAGCAGCTTGGGTAGCCAGGGGACCTTCGGGGGCTACACCTTC. Translation gives CASSLGSQGTFGGYTF.

CDR3 loop: CAISVSGRNTIYF. CDR3 coding DNA: TGTGCCATCAGTGTTTCAGGGAGAAACACCATATATTTT. V and J are TRBV10-3 and TRBJ1-3; TRBD1 might be the D (5 bases). V gave up 4 bases and J gave up 5 bases, with 9 bases separating them. The CDR3 consists of 13 residues. The germline V gene encodes CDR1 ENHRY and CDR2 SYGVKD.

The chain is built from TRBV10-1 and TRBJ2-1, with D tentatively TRBD1 (5 bases). V lost 0 bases to trimming and J lost 1 base, with 10 bases between them. CDR3 length: 16 residues. From germline, CDR1 is WNHNN and CDR2 SYGVQD (reference sequence). This CDR3 is CASSESRQPSYNEQFF. CDR3 sequence (DNA): TGCGCCAGCAGTGAGTCGAGACAGCCATCCTACAATGAGCAGTTCTTC.

V usage is TRBV19 and J usage is TRBJ2-3, with 7 positions matching TRBD1. With 5 bases clipped from V and 2 bases from J, the junction kept 7 bases outside the gene matches. This CDR3 has 15 amino acids. CDR1 and CDR2 (germline): LNHDA, SQIVND (reference sequence). In DNA, the CDR3 is TGTGCCAGTAGTCCCCTCAGGGGGTCCACAGATACGCAGTATTTT. It is translated as CASSPLRGSTDTQYF.

J is TRBJ1-6 and V is TRBV28, with TRBD1 matching over 8 bases. The CDR3 runs to 13 residues. Germline CDR1 is MDHEN and CDR2 is SYDVKM. V dropped 8 bases and J dropped 9; count of bases not matched to a gene: 6. The CDR3 nucleotides are TGTGCCAGCCGGACAGGGAGAGGTTCACCCCTCCACTTT. It encodes CASRTGRGSPLHF. The entire variable domain, with the rest obtained from reference TRBV28 and TRBJ1-6, is as follows: DVKVTQSSRYLVKRTGEKVFLECVQDMDHENMFWYRQDPGLGLRLIYFSYDVKMKEKGDIPEGYSVSREKKERFSLILESASTNQTSMYLCASRTGRGSPLHFGNGTRLTVT.

This sequence joins TRBV15 and TRBJ1-4; TRBD1 matches 7 bases. With 0 bases clipped from V and 7 bases from J, the junction kept 5 bases outside the gene matches. The CDR3 has 15 residues. CDR1 LNHNV and CDR2 YYDKDF come from the germline V gene (reference sequence). CDR3 residues: CATSRDLTGSEKLFF. The DNA for the CDR3 is TGTGCCACCAGCAGAGATCTGACAGGGAGTGAAAAACTGTTTTTT.

The chain carries TRBV24-1 and TRBJ2-7, with TRBD1 as a possible D gene (5 bases). The germline gives CDR1 KGHDR, CDR2 SFDVKD. With 4 bases removed from V and 2 bases from J, the gap between germline ends came to 14 bases. The CDR3 extends over 15 amino acids. In DNA form, the CDR3 reads TGTGCCACCAGTGACCACAGGATGAAAGCCTACGAGCAGTACTTC. Translated, it gives CATSDHRMKAYEQYF.

This chain uses TRBV10-3 with TRBJ2-3, with D unclear. The CDR3 totals 11 residues. Trimming left V 2 bases short and J 7 bases short, with 4 bases between. In germline, CDR1 is ENHRY, CDR2 SYGVKD. The CDR3 protein is CAISELNTQYF. CDR3 coding DNA: TGTGCCATCAGTGAGCTCAATACGCAGTATTTT.

J is TRBJ1-5 and V is TRBV7-2, with a weak D call TRBD1 (5 bases). The CDR3 covers 15 residues. The ends were cut back, 1 base at V and 2 bases at J, with 9 bases in the middle. Germline-derived CDR1 and CDR2 are SGHTA and FQGNSA. CDR3 nucleotide sequence: TGTGCCAGCAGCTTAGTGGGGGGGGGCAATCAGCCCCAGCATTTT. As protein: CASSLVGGGNQPQHF. Full variable domain (missing parts from reference TRBV7-2 and TRBJ1-5): GAGVSQSPSNKVTEKGKDVELRCDPISGHTALYWYRQSLGQGLEFLIYFQGNSAPDKSGLPSDRFSAERTGGSVSTLTIQRTQQEDSAVYLCASSLVGGGNQPQHFGDGTRLSIL.

CDR3 sequence reads: CASTEGGRGINTIYF. The DNA for the CDR3 is TGTGCCAGCACCGAAGGGGGCCGGGGAATAAACACCATATATTTT. The chain links TRBV6-5 to TRBJ1-3, with 7 bases aligning to TRBD1. This CDR3 spans 15 amino acids. The J segment lost 6 bases and the V segment lost 7 bases, leaving 12 bases of the junction unmatched. Germline V gene sequence: CDR1 MNHEY, CDR2 SVGAGI.

The V call is TRBV27, the J call TRBJ2-1; 8 bases are shared with TRBD2. Looked up from germline, CDR1 is MNHEY and CDR2 is SMNVEV (reference sequence). The CDR3 sequence is 15 residues long. With 5 bases clipped from V and 8 bases from J, the junction kept 11 bases outside the gene matches. CDR3 nucleotides: TGTGCCAGCAGTATAGCGGGACCGGTTGGCGATGAGCAGTTCTTC. As protein: CASSIAGPVGDEQFF.